This is a list of T cell receptor beta chains from one sample in a study of cytomegalovirus exposure and HLA in healthy donors. The repertoire was sequenced with immunoSEQ multiplex PCR; TCRdb's copy has only in-frame clones and lacks some. Of 130,000 to 150,000 clones in the sample, roughly 79% are singletons; the top ten hold 6.7%. The sample comprised PBMCs. Receptors were obtained from a woman between 40 and 55 years old in good health and CMV-seropositive. Both conserved end residues are part of each CDR3. Fields, in order: D gene, clone size, V gene, J gene, CDR3 protein, CDR3 DNA. D genes are given only for firm matches. Clone size, where shown, is once, few, many, or a class for clones that have expanded.

d_gene: TRBD1; abundance: .; v_gene: TRBV5-1; j_gene: TRBJ1-1; CDR3aa: CASSSRGFDTEAFF; CDR3nt: TGCGCCAGCAGCTCCAGGGGGTTTGACACTGAAGCTTTCTTT
d_gene: .; abundance: .; v_gene: TRBV4-1; j_gene: TRBJ1-4; CDR3aa: CASSQDIATNEKLFF; CDR3nt: TGCGCCAGCAGCCAAGACATTGCAACTAATGAAAAACTGTTTTTT
d_gene: .; abundance: once; v_gene: TRBV18; j_gene: TRBJ2-7; CDR3aa: CASSPPNGGALAEQYF; CDR3nt: TGTGCCAGCTCACCACCTAATGGGGGGGCTCTTGCAGAGCAGTACTTC
d_gene: TRBD1; abundance: .; v_gene: TRBV9; j_gene: TRBJ1-4; CDR3aa: CASSANHRGGNEKLFF; CDR3nt: TGTGCCAGCAGCGCGAACCACAGGGGCGGTAATGAAAAACTGTTTTTT
d_gene: .; abundance: few; v_gene: TRBV5-1; j_gene: TRBJ1-4; CDR3aa: CASSQRTGNEKLFF; CDR3nt: TGCGCCAGCAGCCAACGGACGGGAAATGAAAAACTGTTTTTT
d_gene: TRBD1; abundance: .; v_gene: TRBV4-1; j_gene: TRBJ1-2; CDR3aa: CASSHETGQDYGYTF; CDR3nt: TGCGCCAGCAGCCACGAGACAGGGCAGGACTATGGCTACACCTTC
d_gene: TRBD2; abundance: .; v_gene: TRBV6-1; j_gene: TRBJ2-5; CDR3aa: CASSGSGVETQYF; CDR3nt: TGTGCCAGCAGTGGGAGCGGGGTTGAGACCCAGTACTTC
d_gene: TRBD2; abundance: once; v_gene: TRBV10-1; j_gene: TRBJ2-3; CDR3aa: CASRPGGPTDTQYF; CDR3nt: TGCGCCAGCAGACCGGGGGGGCCGACAGATACGCAGTATTTT
d_gene: .; abundance: .; v_gene: TRBV6-5; j_gene: TRBJ2-7; CDR3aa: CASSSLVRGAYEQYF; CDR3nt: TGTGCCAGCAGTTCGTTGGTCAGAGGTGCCTACGAGCAGTACTTC
d_gene: TRBD1; abundance: .; v_gene: TRBV6-1; j_gene: TRBJ2-5; CDR3aa: CASSPNRGRETQYF; CDR3nt: TGTGCCAGCAGCCCTAACAGGGGAAGGGAGACCCAGTACTTC
d_gene: TRBD2; abundance: .; v_gene: TRBV12-5; j_gene: TRBJ2-1; CDR3aa: CASGGGALAANEQFF; CDR3nt: TGTGCTAGTGGTGGGGGAGCCCTAGCGGCCAATGAGCAGTTCTTC
d_gene: TRBD1; abundance: .; v_gene: TRBV7-9; j_gene: TRBJ1-2; CDR3aa: CASSPTGSGYTF; CDR3nt: TGTGCCAGCAGCCCGACAGGGAGTGGCTACACCTTC
d_gene: TRBD1; abundance: .; v_gene: TRBV7-2; j_gene: TRBJ2-7; CDR3aa: CASSASGQGRKYF; CDR3nt: TGTGCCAGCAGCGCCTCGGGACAGGGACGCAAGTACTTC
d_gene: .; abundance: .; v_gene: TRBV5-4; j_gene: TRBJ2-7; CDR3aa: CASTFGGSSYEQYF; CDR3nt: TGTGCCAGCACCTTTGGTGGGAGCTCCTACGAGCAGTACTTC
d_gene: .; abundance: once; v_gene: TRBV11-2; j_gene: TRBJ1-6; CDR3aa: CASSLNRDSPLHF; CDR3nt: TGTGCCAGCAGCCTAAACAGGGATTCACCCCTCCACTTT
d_gene: TRBD2; abundance: .; v_gene: TRBV5-1; j_gene: TRBJ2-5; CDR3aa: CASSPVWTSGGDYQETQYF; CDR3nt: TGCGCCAGCAGCCCAGTCTGGACTAGCGGGGGGGATTACCAAGAGACCCAGTACTTC
d_gene: .; abundance: .; v_gene: TRBV6-5; j_gene: TRBJ1-4; CDR3aa: CASKGSGTNEKLFF; CDR3nt: TGTGCCAGCAAAGGGTCGGGGACTAATGAAAAACTGTTTTTT
d_gene: TRBD2; abundance: .; v_gene: TRBV7-7; j_gene: TRBJ2-7; CDR3aa: CASSEGLAGYYEQYF; CDR3nt: TGTGCCAGCAGCGAGGGACTAGCGGGGTACTACGAGCAGTACTTC
d_gene: TRBD2; abundance: few; v_gene: TRBV7-9; j_gene: TRBJ2-3; CDR3aa: CSSSLSSGGGADTQYF; CDR3nt: TGTTCCAGCAGCTTATCTAGCGGGGGTGGCGCAGATACGCAGTATTTT
d_gene: TRBD2; abundance: .; v_gene: TRBV7-3; j_gene: TRBJ2-2; CDR3aa: CASSPSGGVGAGELFF; CDR3nt: TGTGCCAGCAGTCCTAGCGGGGGCGTAGGGGCCGGGGAGCTGTTTTTT
d_gene: TRBD1; abundance: .; v_gene: TRBV2; j_gene: TRBJ2-2; CDR3aa: CASIMTGGTGELFF; CDR3nt: TGTGCCAGCATTATGACAGGGGGAACCGGGGAGCTGTTTTTT
d_gene: .; abundance: .; v_gene: TRBV21-1; j_gene: TRBJ2-2; CDR3aa: CASSRTGERTGELFF; CDR3nt: TGTGCCAGCAGCAGAACAGGGGAGAGGACCGGGGAGCTGTTTTTT
d_gene: TRBD1; abundance: .; v_gene: TRBV18; j_gene: TRBJ1-4; CDR3aa: CASSILVTGTGVNEKLFF; CDR3nt: TGTGCCAGCTCAATACTCGTGACCGGGACAGGAGTTAATGAAAAACTGTTTTTT
d_gene: TRBD1; abundance: .; v_gene: TRBV27; j_gene: TRBJ2-3; CDR3aa: CASNLRQGVTDTQYF; CDR3nt: TGTGCCAGCAACCTCCGACAGGGCGTAACAGATACGCAGTATTTT
d_gene: .; abundance: .; v_gene: TRBV2; j_gene: TRBJ1-5; CDR3aa: CASSEGPNQPQHF; CDR3nt: TGTGCCAGCAGTGAAGGGCCGAATCAGCCCCAGCATTTT
d_gene: TRBD1; abundance: .; v_gene: TRBV7-9; j_gene: TRBJ1-2; CDR3aa: CASSFGTGTGYTF; CDR3nt: TGTGCCAGCAGCTTTGGGACAGGGACCGGCTACACCTTC
d_gene: .; abundance: .; v_gene: TRBV6-1; j_gene: TRBJ1-1; CDR3aa: CASRVGNTEAFF; CDR3nt: TGTGCCAGTCGGGTGGGGAACACTGAAGCTTTCTTT
d_gene: .; abundance: .; v_gene: TRBV6-1; j_gene: TRBJ2-3; CDR3aa: CASSERRGSSTDTQYF; CDR3nt: TGTGCCAGCAGTGAACGGCGGGGTTCTAGCACAGATACGCAGTATTTT
d_gene: .; abundance: .; v_gene: TRBV5-1; j_gene: TRBJ2-7; CDR3aa: CASSLGLNCEQYF; CDR3nt: TGCGCCAGCAGCTTGGGACTAAACTGCGAGCAGTACTTC
d_gene: .; abundance: .; v_gene: TRBV14; j_gene: TRBJ1-1; CDR3aa: CASSQIDIEAFF; CDR3nt: TGTGCCAGCAGCCAAATAGACATTGAAGCTTTCTTT
d_gene: .; abundance: .; v_gene: TRBV7-3; j_gene: TRBJ2-2; CDR3aa: CASSSGQWVSGELFF; CDR3nt: TGTGCCAGCAGTTCAGGACAGTGGGTTTCCGGGGAGCTGTTTTTT
d_gene: TRBD2; abundance: .; v_gene: TRBV29-1; j_gene: TRBJ2-7; CDR3aa: CSVKGLAGEVEQYF; CDR3nt: TGCAGCGTTAAAGGACTAGCGGGGGAAGTCGAGCAGTACTTC
d_gene: TRBD2; abundance: .; v_gene: TRBV5-6; j_gene: TRBJ2-5; CDR3aa: CASSGSTSSGGIGSQYF; CDR3nt: TGTGCCAGCAGTGGTTCAACTAGTAGCGGGGGGATAGGGTCCCAGTACTTC
d_gene: TRBD2; abundance: few; v_gene: TRBV27; j_gene: TRBJ2-7; CDR3aa: CASSGGMGGLYEQYF; CDR3nt: TGTGCCAGCAGTGGGGGGATGGGAGGGCTCTACGAGCAGTACTTC
d_gene: TRBD1; abundance: once; v_gene: TRBV7-9; j_gene: TRBJ1-4; CDR3aa: CASSSGGTGEKLFF; CDR3nt: TGTGCCAGCAGCTCAGGGGGCACTGGTGAAAAACTGTTTTTT
d_gene: .; abundance: once; v_gene: TRBV28; j_gene: TRBJ2-1; CDR3aa: CASSLGGGRGQFF; CDR3nt: TGTGCCAGCAGCCTTGGGGGGGGGCGAGGGCAGTTCTTC
d_gene: TRBD1; abundance: .; v_gene: TRBV6-5; j_gene: TRBJ1-6; CDR3aa: CASRSDRGYNSPLHF; CDR3nt: TGTGCCAGCAGATCGGACAGGGGATATAATTCACCCCTCCACTTT
d_gene: TRBD1; abundance: once; v_gene: TRBV5-1; j_gene: TRBJ2-5; CDR3aa: CASRLHGTETQETQYF; CDR3nt: TGCGCCAGCCGACTCCACGGGACAGAAACCCAAGAGACCCAGTACTTC
d_gene: TRBD2; abundance: .; v_gene: TRBV28; j_gene: TRBJ2-7; CDR3aa: CASTPGGTGFIGEQYF; CDR3nt: TGTGCCAGCACTCCGGGGGGGACTGGGTTTATAGGGGAGCAGTACTTC
d_gene: TRBD2; abundance: .; v_gene: TRBV7-3; j_gene: TRBJ2-2; CDR3aa: CASHGGNGELFF; CDR3nt: TGTGCCAGCCACGGGGGGAACGGGGAGCTGTTTTTT
d_gene: .; abundance: once; v_gene: TRBV23-1; j_gene: TRBJ2-7; CDR3aa: CASSQSQGGIYGISYEQYF; CDR3nt: TGCGCCAGCAGTCAATCCCAGGGGGGCATTTACGGGATCTCCTACGAGCAGTACTTC
d_gene: TRBD2; abundance: .; v_gene: TRBV2; j_gene: TRBJ2-1; CDR3aa: CASRLMTSGGGNEQFF; CDR3nt: TGTGCCAGCAGGCTAATGACTAGCGGGGGGGGCAATGAGCAGTTCTTC
d_gene: TRBD1; abundance: once; v_gene: TRBV6-6; j_gene: TRBJ1-2; CDR3aa: CASSYDGTGAYGYTF; CDR3nt: TGTGCCAGCAGTTACGATGGGACAGGCGCCTATGGCTACACCTTC
d_gene: TRBD1; abundance: .; v_gene: TRBV4-1; j_gene: TRBJ1-1; CDR3aa: CASSQTQPWQGVGTEAFF; CDR3nt: TGCGCCAGCAGCCAAACCCAACCTTGGCAGGGGGTAGGGACTGAAGCTTTCTTT
d_gene: .; abundance: .; v_gene: TRBV9; j_gene: TRBJ1-1; CDR3aa: CASSSGGAWDTEAFF; CDR3nt: TGTGCCAGCAGCAGCGGGGGGGCCTGGGACACTGAAGCTTTCTTT
d_gene: TRBD1; abundance: .; v_gene: TRBV6-1; j_gene: TRBJ1-5; CDR3aa: CASSEQGLNQPQHF; CDR3nt: TGTGCCAGCAGCGAACAGGGGCTCAATCAGCCCCAGCATTTT
d_gene: .; abundance: .; v_gene: TRBV6-1; j_gene: TRBJ1-2; CDR3aa: CASSSGINYGYTF; CDR3nt: TGTGCCAGCAGCTCAGGGATCAACTATGGCTACACCTTC
d_gene: TRBD2; abundance: .; v_gene: TRBV7-2; j_gene: TRBJ2-5; CDR3aa: CASSLGYSSGGAETQYF; CDR3nt: TGTGCCAGCAGCTTAGGTTATTCTAGCGGGGGGGCGGAGACCCAGTACTTC
d_gene: .; abundance: .; v_gene: TRBV28; j_gene: TRBJ1-2; CDR3aa: CASSFSGQNYGYTF; CDR3nt: TGTGCCAGCAGTTTTTCTGGTCAGAACTATGGCTACACCTTC
d_gene: .; abundance: few; v_gene: TRBV7-9; j_gene: TRBJ2-7; CDR3aa: CSSSLRPLEQYF; CDR3nt: TGTTCCAGCAGCTTACGTCCGTTAGAGCAGTACTTC
d_gene: .; abundance: .; v_gene: TRBV27; j_gene: TRBJ1-1; CDR3aa: CASRALTSRTEAFF; CDR3nt: TGTGCCAGCAGGGCATTGACCTCTAGGACTGAAGCTTTCTTT
d_gene: .; abundance: .; v_gene: TRBV5-1; j_gene: TRBJ2-5; CDR3aa: CASSPTSLETQYF; CDR3nt: TGCGCCAGCAGCCCTACTAGTCTAGAGACCCAGTACTTC
d_gene: .; abundance: .; v_gene: TRBV14; j_gene: TRBJ2-2; CDR3aa: CASSQDRGTGELFF; CDR3nt: TGTGCCAGCAGCCAAGACAGGGGCACCGGGGAGCTGTTTTTT
d_gene: .; abundance: .; v_gene: TRBV2; j_gene: TRBJ2-7; CDR3aa: CASRTPPFEKGETYEQYF; CDR3nt: TGTGCCAGCAGGACCCCTCCATTCGAAAAGGGGGAGACCTACGAGCAGTACTTC
d_gene: .; abundance: few; v_gene: TRBV5-1; j_gene: TRBJ1-4; CDR3aa: CASIEGEKLFF; CDR3nt: TGCGCCAGCATCGAGGGTGAAAAACTGTTTTTT
d_gene: TRBD1; abundance: .; v_gene: TRBV9; j_gene: TRBJ1-3; CDR3aa: CASSQQGASSGNTIYF; CDR3nt: TGTGCCAGCAGCCAACAGGGGGCATCCTCTGGAAACACCATATATTTT
d_gene: TRBD1; abundance: .; v_gene: TRBV5-1; j_gene: TRBJ1-1; CDR3aa: CASSQGTTGGLNTEAFF; CDR3nt: TGCGCCAGCAGCCAGGGTACGACAGGGGGGTTGAACACTGAAGCTTTCTTT